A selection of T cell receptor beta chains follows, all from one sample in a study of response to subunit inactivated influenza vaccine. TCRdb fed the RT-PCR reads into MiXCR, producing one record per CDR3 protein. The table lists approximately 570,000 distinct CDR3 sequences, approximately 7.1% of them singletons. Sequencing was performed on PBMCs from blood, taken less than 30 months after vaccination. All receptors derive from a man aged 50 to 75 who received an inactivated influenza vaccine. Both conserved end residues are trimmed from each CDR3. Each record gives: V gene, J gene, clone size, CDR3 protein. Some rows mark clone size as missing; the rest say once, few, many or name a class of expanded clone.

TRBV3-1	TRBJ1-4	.	ASSQGTDNDKLF
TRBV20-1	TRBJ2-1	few	SARSPRGRGNEQF
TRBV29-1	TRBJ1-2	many	SVEGDLYGYT
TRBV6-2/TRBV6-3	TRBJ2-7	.	ASSYFLAAQEKYEQY
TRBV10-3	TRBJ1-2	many	AISGPLGGKHYGYT
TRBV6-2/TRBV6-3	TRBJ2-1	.	ASSTRDYRSYNEQF
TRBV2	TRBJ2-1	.	ASSVKGTIVEQF
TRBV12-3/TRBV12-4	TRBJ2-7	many	ASSLAGTSYEQY
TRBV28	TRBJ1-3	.	ASSSLGSGSGNTIY
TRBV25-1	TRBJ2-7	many	ASSEYKGTEQY
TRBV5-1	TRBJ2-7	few	ASSVTGHQGAEQY
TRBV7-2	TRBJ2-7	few	ASSLGQGLNYEQY
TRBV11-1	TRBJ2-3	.	ASSLAPRTSGYPEGYTDTQY
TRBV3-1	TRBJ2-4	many	ASSLGTLAKNIQY
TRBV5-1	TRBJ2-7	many	ASSFMAQSSYEQY
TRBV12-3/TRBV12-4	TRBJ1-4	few	ASSAGQGKLF
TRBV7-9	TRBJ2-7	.	ASSPATGEASYEQY
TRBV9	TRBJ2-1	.	ASSDLAGGYNEQF
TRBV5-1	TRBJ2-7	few	ASSQRQGDYEQY
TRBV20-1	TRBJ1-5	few	SASGRDREFNQPQH
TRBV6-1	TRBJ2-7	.	ASSDGPQRSYEQY
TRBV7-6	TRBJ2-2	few	ASSSGLAGGAYTGELF
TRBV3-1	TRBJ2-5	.	ASSLDDWSYQETQY
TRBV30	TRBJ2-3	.	AWRLGDTQY
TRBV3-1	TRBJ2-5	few	ASSQVLQARQETQY
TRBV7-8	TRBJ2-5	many	ASSLVGLALQETQY